The next 16 T cell receptor beta chains were all read from a single sample in a study of blood T cell repertoires in COVID-19. Data came from immunoSEQ multiplex PCR; TCRdb stores just in-frame clones and leaves some out. Found here are 150,000 to 200,000 clones, more than 70% of them singletons; the top ten hold approximately 4%. Source material: peripheral blood. The receptor set was obtained from a human donor in a cohort sampled during active COVID-19.

The chain links TRBV10-2 to TRBJ2-2, with a possible D match to TRBD1 (6 bases). V was trimmed by 6 bases and J by 4 bases, leaving 12 bases between them. Germline V gene sequence: CDR1 WSHSY, CDR2 SAAADI. CDR3 length: 14 amino acids. CDR3 loop: CASRGQKLTGELFF. The CDR3 nucleotides read TGCGCCAGCAGAGGACAGAAACTCACCGGGGAGCTGTTTTTT.

The rearrangement joins TRBV28 to TRBJ1-4; D is unresolved. The CDR3 extends over 17 amino acids. Deletions cut 6 bases from V and 4 bases from J, with 21 bases between. CDR1 is MDHEN, CDR2 SYDVKM, per germline. The CDR3 reads CASSLIHGVHSNEKLFF. The CDR3 nucleotides read TGTGCCAGCAGCCTCATTCACGGGGTCCATAGTAATGAAAAACTGTTTTTT.

This rearrangement joins TRBV6-2 or TRBV6-3 to TRBJ1-5; 10 bases are a match to TRBD1. The CDR3 consists of 16 residues. V dropped 2 bases and J dropped 2; count of bases not matched to a gene: 3. The germline gives CDR1 MNHEY, CDR2 SVGEGT. The CDR3 loop is CASSYRGQGGNQPQHF. The DNA of the CDR3 is TGTGCCAGCAGTTACAGAGGACAGGGGGGCAATCAGCCCCAGCATTTT.

This chain uses TRBV5-1 with TRBJ2-5; 14 bases agree with TRBD2. Trimming took 1 base from V and 2 from J; bases not matched to a gene: 13. The CDR3 runs to 20 residues. Looked up from germline, CDR1 is SGHRS and CDR2 is YFSETQ. Here the CDR3 DNA reads TGCGCCAGCAGCTTGACAATCCTCGGACTAGCGGGGGGATCTCAAGAGACCCAGTACTTC. Protein: CASSLTILGLAGGSQETQYF.

The chain uses TRBV7-2 and TRBJ2-3; 8 bases align to TRBD2. This CDR3 contains 16 residues. With V trimmed by 2 bases and J by 0 bases, 4 bases remained unmatched. The V gene's germline CDR1 is SGHTA and CDR2 FQGNSA. The CDR3 nucleotides are TGTGCCAGCAGCTTAACTAGCGGAATTAGCACAGATACGCAGTATTTT. Its translation is CASSLTSGISTDTQYF.

The rearrangement uses TRBV6-5 and TRBJ1-2; weak D call: TRBD1 (5 bases). The CDR3 spans 12 residues. Per germline, CDR1 MNHEY and CDR2 SVGAGI. Trimming pared 8 bases from V and 2 bases from J, leaving 9 bases between. CDR3 sequence (DNA): TGTGCCAGCGATGCAGGGAACTATGGCTACACCTTC. Translation: CASDAGNYGYTF.

This chain links TRBV20-1 with TRBJ1-2, with D unclear. The CDR3 runs 13 residues. Germline CDR1 and CDR2: DFQATT and SNEGSKA (reference sequence). V lost 3 bases and J lost 2, with 10 bases in between. The chain's CDR3 is CSASTEKNYGYTF. DNA for the CDR3: TGCAGTGCTAGTACTGAGAAGAACTATGGCTACACCTTC.

This clone showed up just once. This chain uses TRBV27 with TRBJ2-7, with TRBD2 matching 10 bases. The germline CDR1 and CDR2 sequences are MNHEY and SMNVEV (reference sequence). V lost 0 bases and J lost 4; bases outside the gene matches: 9. This CDR3 has 17 residues. CDR3 bases: TGTGCCAGCAGTTTATCACCTAGCGGGAGCGCCATGTACGAGCAGTACTTC. Translating it yields CASSLSPSGSAMYEQYF.

The genes are TRBV28 and TRBJ1-3, with a weak D call TRBD1 (6 bases). The germline V and J ends were trimmed by 6 bases and 6 bases, with 12 bases remaining between them. Germline V gene data show CDR1 as MDHEN and CDR2 as SYDVKM. The CDR3 spans 13 residues. The CDR3 region has the DNA TGTGCCAGCAGGAGTGGACAGCTAAACACCATATATTTT. Translated: CASRSGQLNTIYF.

The chain combines TRBV7-5 with TRBJ2-1; the D call in the table, TRBD1, was not verified against the DNA. TRBV7-5 is designated a pseudogene. This CDR3 contains 18 residues. As DNA, the CDR3 is TGTGTCAGAAGGACAGCAGGGGGCGAGGGAGGTAGCCCCAATGAGCAGTTCTTC. Amino acids: CVRRTAGGEGGSPNEQFF.

V and J are TRBV2 and TRBJ2-3; TRBD2 agrees at 13 bases. Germline values: CDR1 SNHLY, CDR2 FYNNEI. The CDR3 is 16 amino acids. Trimming took 2 bases from V and 14 from J; bases not matched to a gene: 13. The CDR3 is CASSELPHRTSGSMYF. CDR3 nucleotide sequence: TGTGCCAGCAGTGAACTCCCTCACAGGACTAGCGGGAGCATGTATTTT.

This chain links TRBV6-5 with TRBJ1-6, with no clear D. V dropped 6 bases and J dropped 7 bases, with 13 bases sitting between them. From germline, CDR1 is MNHEY and CDR2 SVGAGI. There are 14 residues in the CDR3. CDR3 amino acids: CASRVTGKNSPLHF. CDR3 sequence (DNA): TGTGCCAGCAGAGTTACGGGGAAAAATTCACCCCTCCACTTT.

The chain is built from TRBV3-1 (or the pseudogene TRBV3-2) and TRBJ2-6; the D is unclear. The CDR3 is made up of 14 amino acids. Germline CDR1 and CDR2: LGHDT and YNNKEL (reference sequence). Between the trimmed V and J ends, which lost 4 bases and 4 bases, there was a span of 8 bases. CDR3 amino acids: CASSLPSGANVLTF. Here the CDR3 DNA reads TGTGCCAGCAGCCTCCCTTCCGGGGCCAACGTCCTGACTTTC.

The chain couples TRBV12-5 to TRBJ2-3; TRBD2 agrees at 10 bases. V trimming: 9 bases; J trimming: 6 bases; junction bases outside the gene matches: 12. Germline loops: CDR1 LGHNT, CDR2 FRNRAP. This CDR3 is built from 15 residues. The CDR3 here is CASRGASGSTDTQYF. The CDR3 bases are TGTGCTAGCAGGGGGGCTAGCGGGAGTACTGATACGCAGTATTTT.

This CDR3 reads CAISEVLENYGYTF. In DNA, the CDR3 is TGTGCCATCAGTGAGGTGTTGGAGAACTATGGCTACACCTTC. V usage is TRBV10-3 and J usage is TRBJ1-2; D gene uncertain. CDR1 ENHRY and CDR2 SYGVKD come from the germline V gene. There are 14 residues in the CDR3. Trimming cost V 2 bases and J 2 bases, with 9 bases left between them.

The chain combines TRBV18 with TRBJ2-1, with D possibly matching TRBD1 (8 bases). The germline CDR1 and CDR2 sequences are KGHSH and LQKENI. This CDR3 has 15 residues. Trimming took off 0 bases at V and 4 bases at J, with 10 bases between the two ends. The CDR3: CASSPPQGGYNEQFF. DNA of the CDR3: TGTGCCAGCTCACCACCACAGGGGGGGTACAATGAGCAGTTCTTC.